The subject of this entry is one TCR beta chain. Its antigen has not been determined. No much larger clone is present one base from it, and per-base qualities are unavailable. The data stem from a study of T cell responses to AZD1222 COVID-19 vaccine (dated by TCRdb to the early 2020s). At the level of the whole study: AZD1222 recipients with second doses at about 4 weeks or about 12 weeks were pooled, because spike-specific TCR depth and breadth did not differ between schedules. Enrollment into the trials was organized by age into subgroups of 18-55, 56-69 and 70-plus years, and those subgroups contained roughly 150, 30 and 60 TCR-sequenced participants, respectively. A total of 233 trial participants underwent TCR sequencing, of whom some 210 received two doses of AZD1222 and about 25 received two doses of the MenACWY control vaccine. On the study overall, not on this receptor specifically: Participants were mostly white British and included more females than males, and it was suggested by the authors that clonal diversity may have been underestimated. In the small 56-69-year group, the increase in depth fell short of significance, most likely because of low power. Only five or six AZD1222 recipients were SARS-CoV-2 seropositive at baseline, limiting conclusions about previously exposed vaccinees. Because no samples from the day 14 peak response were available, repertoires could be characterized only after the peak T cell response. CD4 TCRs associated with the vaccine covered the entire spike protein, and the dominant responses were in regions 160-218 and 743-854. Epitopes outside the regions mutated in the B.1.351 and B.1.1.7 variants were reportedly recognized by nearly half of the unique spike-specific TCRs. After two AZD1222 doses, spike-specific TCR breadth and depth were significantly higher than at day 0 and than in MenACWY recipients.

V sheds 3 bases and J sheds 7 bases, leaving 18 bases between their ends. CDR1 KGHSH and CDR2 LQKENI were looked up in the germline V gene. Its CDR3 holds 15 amino acids, cysteine through phenylalanine. The only DNA kept is the CDR3, 45 bases in frame from the first base. The CDR3 regions of human TCRbeta chains were analyzed by immunosequencing. Per the source publication's procedure: Repertoire TCRs were checked for matches against a reference library of SARS-CoV-2-specific TCRs that had been generated using the MIRA antigen-specificity platform. Breadth was defined as the fraction of unique TCRs that were SARS-CoV-2-associated. Depth was defined as the fraction of total T cells that were SARS-CoV-2-associated. Using the MIRA data, each spike-specific TCR was mapped to the spike region that the TCR reacts to and placed in a CD4 or CD8 class. Log10-transformed breadth and depth values were compared by one-way ANOVA with Sidak's multiple comparisons tests. The clones in this table, taken by TCRdb from immuneACCESS, are in-frame only. Not every clone is retained; where verified, under half of the shortfall comes from an unresolved V gene, and the cause of the rest is unknown. That table furnishes V, J and clone size, whereas the DNA furnished D and trimming. Across this sample there are tens of thousands of clones, with approximately 90% seen only once. Clones ranked in the top ten supply about a tenth of the sample.

Explained via the paper, the time point label denotes: baseline before first vaccination. Vaccinee samples were obtained from the UK trials COV001 and COV002, which included a single-blind randomized controlled phase 2/3 trial of AZD1222 (ChAdOx1 nCoV-19) in healthy adults. Trial participant PBMC samples were collected at day 0 and day 28 after the second dose for TCRbeta chain sequencing. The chain is assembled from TRBV18 and TRBJ1-2, with no confident D gene call. This TCR derives from an adult in good health. The specimen comprised peripheral blood, sampled on day 0 of AZD1222 vaccination. In nucleotide form, the sequence is TGTGCCAGCTCACCTCCAAGTGGAACAGAACGTGGCTACACCTTC. This codes for CASSPPSGTERGYTF.